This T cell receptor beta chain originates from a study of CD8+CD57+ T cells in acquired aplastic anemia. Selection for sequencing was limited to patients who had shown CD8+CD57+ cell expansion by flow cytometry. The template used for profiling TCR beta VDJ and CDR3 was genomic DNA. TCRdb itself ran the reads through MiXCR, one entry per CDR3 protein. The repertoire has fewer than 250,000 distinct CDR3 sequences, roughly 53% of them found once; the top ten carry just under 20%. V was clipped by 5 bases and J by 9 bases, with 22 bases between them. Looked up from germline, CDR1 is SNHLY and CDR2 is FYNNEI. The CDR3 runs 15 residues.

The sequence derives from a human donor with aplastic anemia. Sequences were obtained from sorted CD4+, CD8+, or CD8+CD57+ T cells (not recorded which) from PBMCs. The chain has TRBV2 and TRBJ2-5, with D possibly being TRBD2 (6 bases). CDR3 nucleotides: TGTGCCAGCAGTAAGCTGCAGGGAGGCAATCAGCCCCAGTACTTC. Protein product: CASSKLQGGNQPQYF.